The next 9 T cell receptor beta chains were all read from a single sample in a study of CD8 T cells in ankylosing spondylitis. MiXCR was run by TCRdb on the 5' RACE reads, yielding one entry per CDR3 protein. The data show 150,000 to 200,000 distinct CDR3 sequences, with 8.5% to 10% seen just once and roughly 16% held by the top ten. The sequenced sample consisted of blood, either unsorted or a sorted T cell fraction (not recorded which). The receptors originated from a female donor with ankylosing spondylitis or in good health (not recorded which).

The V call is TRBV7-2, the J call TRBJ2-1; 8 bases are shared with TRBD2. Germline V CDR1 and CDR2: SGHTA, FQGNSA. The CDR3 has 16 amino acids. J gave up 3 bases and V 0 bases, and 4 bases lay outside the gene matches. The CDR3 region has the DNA TGTGCCAGCAGCTTAGCGCTGAGCGGGAGCTACAATGAGCAGTTCTTC. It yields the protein CASSLALSGSYNEQFF.

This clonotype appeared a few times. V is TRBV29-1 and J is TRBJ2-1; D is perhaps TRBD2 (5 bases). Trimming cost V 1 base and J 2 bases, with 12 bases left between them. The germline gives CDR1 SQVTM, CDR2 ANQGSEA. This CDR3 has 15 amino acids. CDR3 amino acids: CSVEGGEGTYNEQFF. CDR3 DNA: TGCAGCGTTGAAGGGGGAGAGGGCACCTACAATGAGCAGTTCTTC.

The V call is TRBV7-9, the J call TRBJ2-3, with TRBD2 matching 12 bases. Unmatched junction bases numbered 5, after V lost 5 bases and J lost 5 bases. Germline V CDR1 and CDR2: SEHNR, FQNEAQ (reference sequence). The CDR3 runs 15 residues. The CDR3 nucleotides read TGTGCCAGCAGCCCCCTAGCGGGGGGGCGAGATACGCAGTATTTT. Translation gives CASSPLAGGRDTQYF.

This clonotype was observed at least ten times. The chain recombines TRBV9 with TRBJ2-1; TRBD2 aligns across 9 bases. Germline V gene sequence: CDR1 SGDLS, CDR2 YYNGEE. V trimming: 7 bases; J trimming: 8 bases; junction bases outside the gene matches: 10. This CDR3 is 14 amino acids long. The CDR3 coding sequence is TGTGCCAGCGGGGGCAGCGGGAGGAAGGATGAGCAGTTCTTC. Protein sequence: CASGGSGRKDEQFF.

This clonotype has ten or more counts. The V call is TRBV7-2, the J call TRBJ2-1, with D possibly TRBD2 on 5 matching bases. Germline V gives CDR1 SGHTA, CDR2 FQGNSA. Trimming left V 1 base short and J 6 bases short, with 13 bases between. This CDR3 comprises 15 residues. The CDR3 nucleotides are TGTGCCAGCAGCTTAGGTCGGGGAGCCATCAATGAGCAGTTCTTC. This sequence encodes CASSLGRGAINEQFF.

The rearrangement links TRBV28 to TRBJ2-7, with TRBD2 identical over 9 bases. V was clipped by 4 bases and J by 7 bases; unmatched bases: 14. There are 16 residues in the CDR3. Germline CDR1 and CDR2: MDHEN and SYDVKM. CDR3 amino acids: CASSYPAGGIRGEQYF. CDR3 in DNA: TGTGCCAGCAGTTACCCCGCGGGAGGGATACGGGGAGAGCAGTACTTC.

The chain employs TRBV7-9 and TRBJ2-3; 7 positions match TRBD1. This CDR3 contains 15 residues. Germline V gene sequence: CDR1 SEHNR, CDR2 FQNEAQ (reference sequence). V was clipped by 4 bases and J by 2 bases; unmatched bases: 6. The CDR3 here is CASSSGTANTDTQYF. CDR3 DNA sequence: TGTGCCAGCAGCTCCGGGACAGCGAACACAGATACGCAGTATTTT.

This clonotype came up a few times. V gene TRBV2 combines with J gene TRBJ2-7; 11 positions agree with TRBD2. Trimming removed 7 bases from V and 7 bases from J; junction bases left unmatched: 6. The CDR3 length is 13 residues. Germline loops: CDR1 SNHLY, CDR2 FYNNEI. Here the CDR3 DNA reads TGTGCCAGCACCTTAGCGGGAGGGGGTGAGCAGTACTTC. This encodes CASTLAGGGEQYF.

For the CDR3, the DNA is TGTGCCAGCAGCGGCGATCCAGCCGCACTCCGTTTGAACACTGAAGCTTTCTTT. Translation: CASSGDPAALRLNTEAFF. V and J are TRBV9 and TRBJ1-1, with D unresolved. The CDR3 loop spans 18 amino acids. The germline CDR1 and CDR2 sequences are SGDLS and YYNGEE. Between the trimmed V and J ends, which lost 3 bases and 0 bases, there was a span of 21 bases.